The 25 T cell receptor beta chains listed next were all sequenced from one sample in a study of cytomegalovirus exposure and HLA in healthy donors. The PCR made use of 60 Vbeta and 13 Jbeta primers. Measured with immunoSEQ multiplex PCR; TCRdb has only the in-frame clones, and not every one. Altogether about 130,000 clones are present, around 83% being singletons, with the ten largest covering roughly 1.2%. The sample comprised PBMCs. These receptors originate from a girl aged 2 to 9 in good health and CMV-seronegative.

This chain joins TRBV4-1 and TRBJ2-1; 7 bases map to TRBD2. The CDR3 extends over 15 amino acids. Looked up from germline, CDR1 is MGHRA and CDR2 is YSYEKL. With V trimmed by 6 bases and J by 8 bases, 13 bases remained unmatched. As DNA, the CDR3 is TGCGCCAGCAGGCAGATCGGGGGGAGGTTGGATGAGCAGTTCTTC. Translation: CASRQIGGRLDEQFF.

This clone was counted only a few times. The chain combines TRBV14 with TRBJ2-1, with 13 bases aligning to TRBD2. Looked up from germline, CDR1 is SGHDN and CDR2 is FVKESK. V shed 3 bases and J 3 bases; nucleotides not matched to a gene: 5. CDR3 length: 17 amino acids. Here the CDR3 reads CASSHLTSGRVYNEQFF. CDR3 coding DNA: TGTGCCAGCAGCCACCTTACTAGCGGGAGGGTCTACAATGAGCAGTTCTTC.

V and J are TRBV5-1 and TRBJ2-3, with TRBD2 matching over 7 bases. Germline V lookup: CDR1 SGHRS, CDR2 YFSETQ. The CDR3 totals 17 residues. V trimming: 3 bases; J trimming: 4 bases; junction bases outside the gene matches: 14. CDR3: CASSWAMGGDGADTQYF. CDR3 coding DNA: TGCGCCAGCAGCTGGGCTATGGGGGGGGACGGAGCAGATACGCAGTATTTT.

The genes are TRBV5-1 and TRBJ2-5; 15 bases line up with TRBD2. This CDR3 spans 16 amino acids. Trimming took 3 bases from V and 1 from J; bases not matched to a gene: 1. Germline lookup yields CDR1 SGHRS and CDR2 YFSETQ. This chain's CDR3 is CASSSGLAGGQETQYF. CDR3 coding DNA: TGCGCCAGCAGCTCGGGACTAGCGGGGGGCCAAGAGACCCAGTACTTC.

There are a few counts of this clone. The chain recombines TRBV5-1 with TRBJ1-3; D gene unclear. Per germline, CDR1 SGHRS and CDR2 YFSETQ. The CDR3 length is 15 residues. Trimming cost V 0 bases and J 2 bases, with 9 bases left between them. In DNA, the CDR3 is TGCGCCAGCAGCTTGGAACCCCAGACTGGAAACACCATATATTTT. Residues: CASSLEPQTGNTIYF.

The rearrangement joins TRBV7-9 to TRBJ2-2, with 9 bases matching TRBD1. The junction had 10 bases not matched to a gene; V was cut back by 5 bases and J by 3 bases. Germline V gives CDR1 SEHNR, CDR2 FQNEAQ (reference sequence). The CDR3 extends over 17 amino acids. The CDR3 loop reads CASSQPLRDRDTGELFF. The CDR3 DNA is TGTGCCAGCAGCCAACCATTGCGGGACAGGGACACCGGGGAGCTGTTTTTT. Complete variable domain (other parts from reference TRBV7-9 and TRBJ2-2): DTGVSQNPRHKITKRGQNVTFRCDPISEHNRLYWYRQTLGQGPEFLTYFQNEAQLEKSRLLSDRFSAERPKGSFSTLEIQRTEQGDSAMYLCASSQPLRDRDTGELFFGEGSRLTVL.

The chain employs TRBV7-2 and TRBJ2-5; tentatively, D is TRBD1 (6 bases). Trimming cost V 6 bases and J 5 bases, with 19 bases left between them. CDR1 and CDR2 (germline): SGHTA, FQGNSA. The CDR3 extends over 15 amino acids. In DNA, the CDR3 is TGTGCCAGCAGGCGAAGTCCAGGGGTGGGGGAGACCCAGTACTTC. It is translated as CASRRSPGVGETQYF.

As regards this clone: This same CDR3 is encoded by further DNA sequences in the sample. This chain connects TRBV28 to TRBJ1-2; perhaps TRBD1 as D (6 bases). The length of the CDR3 is 13 residues. Trimming stripped 11 bases from V and 5 bases from J, with 18 bases between. CDR1 and CDR2 from the germline V gene are MDHEN and SYDVKM. The CDR3 is CASRPTGNYGYTF. The CDR3, as DNA: TGTGCCTCACGACCCACAGGGAATTATGGCTACACCTTC.

V usage is TRBV13 and J usage is TRBJ2-1; a weak D match, TRBD1 (6 bases). V gave up 2 bases and J gave up 10 bases, with 12 bases separating them. Per the germline V gene, CDR1 is PRHDT and CDR2 is FYEKMQ (reference sequence). The CDR3 extends over 13 amino acids. CDR3: CASSLSPDSEQFF. CDR3 coding DNA: TGTGCCAGCAGCTTATCACCGGACAGCGAGCAGTTCTTC.

The chain couples TRBV29-1 to TRBJ1-2; 7 nucleotides line up with TRBD1. CDR1 is SQVTM, CDR2 ANQGSEA, per germline. V trimming: 4 bases; J trimming: 7 bases; junction bases outside the gene matches: 6. This CDR3 is built from 12 residues. The CDR3 DNA is TGCAGCGTTGGAGAGGGGGCGGGTGGCTACACCTTC. It specifies CSVGEGAGGYTF.

The chain joins TRBV29-1 to TRBJ2-1; the D gene is possibly TRBD2 (6 bases). This CDR3 comprises 13 residues. Trimming left V 1 base short and J 9 bases short, with 13 bases between. CDR1 is SQVTM and CDR2 is ANQGSEA in the germline V gene. Written as DNA, the CDR3 is TGCAGCGTTGAAGGGGGGAGGATCGGTGAGCAGTTCTTC. Protein: CSVEGGRIGEQFF.

This chain uses TRBV6-6 with TRBJ2-1; possibly TRBD2 for D (5 bases). The CDR3 extends over 13 amino acids. CDR1 is MNHNY, CDR2 SVGAGI, per germline (reference sequence). V lost 8 bases, J lost 8 bases, and 16 bases lay in between. For the CDR3, the DNA is TGTGCCAGCTCTGACCCCGGAGGTCATGAGCAGTTCTTC. It yields the protein CASSDPGGHEQFF.

This clone showed up just once. The chain combines TRBV13 with TRBJ1-1, with 9 bases lining up with TRBD1. V gave up 5 bases and J gave up 7 bases; unmatched junction bases: 11. The CDR3 sequence is 15 residues long. Germline CDR1 reads PRHDT; CDR2 reads FYEKMQ (reference sequence). The CDR3 DNA is TGTGCCAGCAGCCCCGGACAGGGGAATTTCGGTGAAGCTTTCTTT. This gives the protein CASSPGQGNFGEAFF.

The V and J genes are TRBV19 and TRBJ1-5; tentatively, D is TRBD1 (5 bases). CDR1 and CDR2 from the germline V gene are LNHDA and SQIVND (reference sequence). This CDR3 region has 15 residues. The ends were cut back, 5 bases at V and 0 bases at J, with 11 bases in the middle. CDR3 in DNA: TGTGCCAGTAGTCGGCTAGGGGATAGCAATCAGCCCCAGCATTTT. It yields the protein CASSRLGDSNQPQHF.

The chain carries TRBV27 and TRBJ2-1; 12 bases are shared with TRBD2. Looked up from germline, CDR1 is MNHEY and CDR2 is SMNVEV (reference sequence). The CDR3 runs to 19 residues. V was clipped by 9 bases and J by 1 base; unmatched bases: 16. CDR3 amino acids: CASSKNGLAGTVSYNEQFF. CDR3 bases: TGTGCCAGTTCGAAGAACGGACTAGCGGGGACAGTTTCCTACAATGAGCAGTTCTTC.

V and J are TRBV11-2 and TRBJ2-3; no clear D. This CDR3 contains 17 residues. Trimming took 0 bases from V and 4 from J, leaving 17 bases between them. CDR1 and CDR2 from the germline V gene are SGHAT and FQNNGV. Here the CDR3 reads CASSLDSPGLNSDTQYF. CDR3 nucleotide sequence: TGTGCCAGCAGCTTAGACTCCCCTGGCTTGAATTCAGATACGCAGTATTTT. Using reference TRBV11-2 and TRBJ2-3 for the parts outside the CDR3, the full variable domain is EAGVAQSPRYKIIEKRQSVAFWCNPISGHATLYWYQQILGQGPKLLIQFQNNGVVDDSQLPKDRFSAERLKGVDSTLKIQPAKLEDSAVYLCASSLDSPGLNSDTQYFGPGTRLTVL.

This clone has just one count. The chain joins TRBV7-9 to TRBJ2-1; D perhaps matches TRBD2 (6 bases). Germline V gives CDR1 SEHNR, CDR2 FQNEAQ (reference sequence). Trimming removed 3 bases at V and 4 bases at J, with 16 bases between. The CDR3 has 16 amino acids. CDR3 DNA: TGTGCCAGCAGCTTCGGGGGAAGAAGACTTTACAATGAGCAGTTCTTC. It yields the protein CASSFGGRRLYNEQFF.

The V gene is TRBV18, the J gene TRBJ1-1; D is unresolved. This CDR3 has 14 residues. With 6 bases removed from V and 1 base from J, the gap between germline ends came to 12 bases. In germline, CDR1 is KGHSH, CDR2 LQKENI. CDR3 sequence (DNA): TGTGCCAGCTCGGCTGAAGCGGGGAACACTGAAGCTTTCTTT. Its translation is CASSAEAGNTEAFF.

CDR3 amino acids: CASSDPGQTTRGYGYTF. The CDR3 region has the DNA TGTGCCAGCAGTGATCCGGGACAGACCACCAGGGGCTATGGCTACACCTTC. The rearrangement uses TRBV2 and TRBJ1-2; TRBD1 agrees at 7 bases. Trimming at V came to 3 bases and at J to 4 bases, leaving 14 bases not matched to a gene. The germline V gene has CDR1 SNHLY and CDR2 FYNNEI. This CDR3 has 17 residues.

The V and J genes are TRBV15 and TRBJ2-5; 9 bases map to TRBD1. Near its end, the DNA agrees better with TRBJ2-7, so the J call may be wrong. CDR1 and CDR2 (germline): LNHNV, YYDKDF (reference sequence). The CDR3 has 18 amino acids. CDR3 coding DNA: TGTGCCACCAGCAGTGACAGGGGGGAAATCCCCACAATCTACGAGCAGTACTTC. Protein sequence: CATSSDRGEIPTIYEQYF.

DNA of the CDR3: TGTGCCAGCAGTTACCTAGCGGGGTCCTACGAGCAGTACTTC. This sequence encodes CASSYLAGSYEQYF. This sequence joins TRBV6-6 and TRBJ2-7; 9 bases match TRBD2. CDR1 and CDR2 (germline): MNHNY, SVGAGI (reference sequence). V lost 2 bases, J lost 1 base, and 0 bases stayed unmatched. The CDR3 is 14 amino acids.

V is TRBV19 and J is TRBJ1-4; 8 bases are a match to TRBD1. CDR3 length: 15 residues. The J segment lost 8 bases and the V segment lost 5 bases, leaving 10 bases of the junction unmatched. CDR1 is LNHDA, CDR2 SQIVND, per germline (reference sequence). The CDR3 loop is CASSPPGQAREKLFF. The DNA for the CDR3 is TGTGCCAGTAGTCCGCCGGGACAGGCTAGGGAAAAACTGTTTTTT. The whole variable domain, filled in from reference TRBV19 and TRBJ1-4, reads DGGITQSPKYLFRKEGQNVTLSCEQNLNHDAMYWYRQDPGQGLRLIYYSQIVNDFQKGDIAEGYSVSREKKESFPLTVTSAQKNPTAFYLCASSPPGQAREKLFFGSGTQLSVL.

CDR3 amino acids: CAWSSFLNYGYTF. CDR3 in DNA: TGTGCCTGGAGTTCCTTCTTAAACTATGGCTACACCTTC. This chain links TRBV30 with TRBJ1-2; D gene unclear. Germline CDR1 GTSNPN, CDR2 SVGIG (reference sequence). The CDR3 consists of 13 residues. Trimming pared 2 bases from V and 2 bases from J, leaving 9 bases between.

The rearrangement joins TRBV5-6 to TRBJ1-2; 7 nucleotides line up with TRBD1. Germline CDR1 reads SGHDT; CDR2 reads YYEEEE. The V gene end was trimmed by 4 bases and the J gene end by 2 bases; junction bases not matched to a gene: 8. The CDR3 is 15 residues long. CDR3 amino acids: CASSRTGGPNYGYTF. CDR3 in DNA: TGTGCCAGCAGCCGGACAGGCGGACCCAACTATGGCTACACCTTC.

The V call is TRBV5-1, the J call TRBJ2-7; D is unresolved. The length of the CDR3 is 14 residues. CDR1 and CDR2 (germline): SGHRS, YFSETQ. Trimming shortened V by 3 bases and J by 2 bases, and 12 bases separated the two germline ends. DNA for the CDR3: TGCGCCAGCAGCTCCGCCGGGTCTACCTACGAGCAGTACTTC. This translates into CASSSAGSTYEQYF.